What follows are 11 T cell receptor beta chains derived from one specimen sequenced in a study of T cells expressing NK-cell markers. From its re-call of the 5' RACE reads, TCRdb lists each CDR3 protein once, without DNA. In total, the table holds about 460,000 distinct CDR3 sequences. What was sequenced was blood T cells: a sorted CD56 or NKG2C T cell subset, CD4+ or CD8+ T cells, or bulk PBMC T cells (not recorded which). The receptors stem from a woman aged 45 to 65 in good health.

This sequence joins TRBV7-9 and TRBJ2-7; TCRdb lists TRBD1, though no DNA is available to test this call. CDR3 length equals 14 residues. The germline CDR1 and CDR2 sequences are SEHNR and FQNEAQ (reference sequence). CDR3 protein: CASGVGGVRDEQYF.

The chain uses TRBV11-3 and TRBJ2-7; TCRdb's assignment of TRBD1 cannot be checked, as there is no DNA. From germline, CDR1 is SGHNT and CDR2 YENEEA. There are 14 residues in the CDR3. CDR3: CASSRSHRPREQYF.

The chain has TRBV29-1 and TRBJ1-2; TCRdb reports TRBD1, a call that lacks DNA to check it against. The CDR3 spans 14 residues. Per the germline V gene, CDR1 is SQVTM and CDR2 is ANQGSEA. The CDR3 spells CSVEVMGGEYGYTF.

The chain recombines TRBV18 with TRBJ1-2; absent DNA, TCRdb's TRBD1 call cannot be checked. The CDR3 has 15 residues. The V gene's germline CDR1 is KGHSH and CDR2 LQKENI. The CDR3 region is CASSPRETGGYGYTF.

The chain has TRBV30 and TRBJ1-6; TCRdb indicates TRBD1, and absent DNA this call remains unverified. The V gene's germline CDR1 is GTSNPN and CDR2 SVGIG (reference sequence). CDR3 length equals 14 residues. The CDR3 loop is CAARDRGYNSPLHF.

The chain couples TRBV30 to TRBJ2-5; the TRBD1 assignment by TCRdb is unverifiable without DNA. In germline, CDR1 is GTSNPN, CDR2 SVGIG (reference sequence). The CDR3 loop spans 12 amino acids. The CDR3 sequence: CAWGTGFVTQYF.

V usage is TRBV15 and J usage is TRBJ1-5; the TRBD1 assignment by TCRdb is unverifiable without DNA. CDR3 length: 14 amino acids. Germline V gives CDR1 LNHNV, CDR2 YYDKDF (reference sequence). The CDR3 protein is CATSRGQEIGTQHF.

The chain employs TRBV7-6 and TRBJ2-7. The length of the CDR3 is 12 residues. The germline V gene encodes CDR1 SGHVS and CDR2 FNYEAQ. CDR3: CASSLTEAEQYF. The full variable domain, its missing parts supplied by reference TRBV7-6 and TRBJ2-7, is GAGVSQSPRYKVTKRGQDVALRCDPISGHVSLYWYRQALGQGPEFLTYFNYEAQQDKSGLPNDRFSAERPEGSISTLTIQRTEQRDSAMYRCASSLTEAEQYFGPGTRLTVT.

V usage is TRBV7-8 and J usage is TRBJ2-1; the TCRdb D gene call, TRBD1, has no DNA to confirm it. The V gene's germline CDR1 is SGHVS and CDR2 FQNEAQ. The CDR3 runs to 16 residues. The chain's CDR3 is CASSGSRTGGYNEQFF.

The CDR3 spells CASSLGGFSGDRVMFF. This chain connects TRBV7-6 to TRBJ2-1; checking the TCRdb D call of TRBD1 is not possible without DNA. Germline V gene lookup returns CDR1 SGHVS and CDR2 FNYEAQ. The CDR3 has 16 amino acids.

This chain connects TRBV10-3 to TRBJ2-7; TCRdb lists TRBD1, though no DNA is available to test this call. The CDR3 extends over 13 amino acids. CDR1 and CDR2 from the germline V gene are ENHRY and SYGVKD. The CDR3 here is CAIKGQGAREQYF.